A single sample is the source of the 7 T cell receptor beta chains below, sequenced in a study of T cell responses to AZD1222 COVID-19 vaccine (dated by TCRdb to about 2021). The label giving this sample's time point can be read as: baseline before first vaccination. The method was the immunoSEQ multiplex PCR assay. Here the immuneACCESS table is served through TCRdb, limited to in-frame sequences with V and J called. Missing clones are a known gap in these copies; in checked studies unresolved V genes cover under half, and the rest lacks a known reason. For this sample the table gives approximately 80,000 clones, of which about 90% were detected only once. The top ten clonotypes cover approximately 5.4% of the sample. The input for sequencing was peripheral blood, taken on day 0 of AZD1222 vaccination. All receptors derive from an adult in good health.

The V gene is TRBV15, the J gene TRBJ1-4; D is undetermined. With 3 bases removed from V and 8 bases from J, the gap between germline ends came to 19 bases. CDR3 length: 16 amino acids. Germline values: CDR1 LNHNV, CDR2 YYDKDF (reference sequence). The CDR3 here is CATSSGRLGADEKLFF. In nucleotides, the CDR3 is TGTGCCACCAGCAGTGGGCGACTCGGTGCGGACGAAAAACTGTTTTTT.

The chain joins TRBV18 to TRBJ1-1, with unresolved D. Germline V CDR1 and CDR2: KGHSH, LQKENI. V dropped 3 bases and J dropped 5 bases, with 10 bases sitting between them. CDR3 length: 13 amino acids. CDR3 nucleotide sequence: TGTGCCAGCTCACCGACGGGCGTAACTGAAGCTTTCTTT. This sequence encodes CASSPTGVTEAFF.

The chain couples TRBV27 to TRBJ1-6, with 8 positions matching TRBD1. The V gene end was trimmed by 0 bases and the J gene end by 10 bases; junction bases not matched to a gene: 5. CDR1 is MNHEY and CDR2 is SMNVEV in the germline V gene (reference sequence). The CDR3 covers 15 residues. The CDR3 here is CASSLSLDRASPLHF. The CDR3 region has the DNA TGTGCCAGCAGTTTATCGTTGGACAGGGCCTCACCCCTCCACTTT.

The chain is built from TRBV11-3 and TRBJ1-1, with a tentative D call TRBD1 (6 bases). Germline V gives CDR1 SGHNT, CDR2 YENEEA. V was pared by 4 bases and J by 3 bases, with 12 bases between. This CDR3 contains 14 residues. The CDR3 nucleotides read TGTGCCAGCAGCTCGGGGGGGGCTCACACTGAAGCTTTCTTT. Its translation: CASSSGGAHTEAFF.

This clone was detected a few times. The CDR3 reads CASSLLGYSNQPQHF. CDR3 nucleotides: TGCGCCAGCAGCTTGTTGGGGTATAGCAATCAGCCCCAGCATTTT. The rearrangement links TRBV5-1 to TRBJ1-5; D gene unclear. The V gene lost 1 base and the J gene lost 0 bases, with 8 bases spanning the gap. Germline CDR1 SGHRS, CDR2 YFSETQ. This CDR3 contains 15 residues.

The chain is built from TRBV12-3 or TRBV12-4 and TRBJ1-3; D is unclear. The CDR3 has 12 amino acids. V dropped 6 bases and J dropped 8 bases, with 11 bases sitting between them. For the CDR3, the DNA is TGTGCCAGCAGCTGGGGTCAATACACCATATATTTT. Residues: CASSWGQYTIYF.

The chain combines TRBV5-6 with TRBJ2-5; D is unclear. The CDR3 is 16 residues long. Looked up from germline, CDR1 is SGHDT and CDR2 is YYEEEE. V was trimmed by 0 bases and J by 1 base, leaving 13 bases between them. The CDR3 sequence: CASSLEGTALQETQYF. For the CDR3, the DNA is TGTGCCAGCAGCTTGGAGGGTACAGCTCTCCAAGAGACCCAGTACTTC.